This entry lists 7 T cell receptor beta chains sequenced from one sample in a study of cytomegalovirus exposure and HLA in healthy donors. It was with 60 Vbeta and 13 Jbeta primers that the PCR ran. TCRdb's table, derived via immunoSEQ multiplex PCR, lists solely in-frame clones and lacks some. This listing includes some 200,000 clones. Sequenced sample: PBMCs. These receptors all stem from a woman aged 18 to 35 in good health and CMV-seropositive.

The genes are TRBV7-9 and TRBJ2-7, with a possible D match to TRBD2 (6 bases). The CDR3 spans 16 residues. Between the trimmed V and J ends, which lost 5 bases and 0 bases, there was a span of 17 bases. From germline, CDR1 is SEHNR and CDR2 FQNEAQ (reference sequence). In nucleotides, the CDR3 is TGTGCCAGCAGCCCACTTTTGCGGGATGTCTCCTACGAGCAGTACTTC. It specifies CASSPLLRDVSYEQYF.

V gene TRBV6-6 combines with J gene TRBJ1-1, with 9 bases matching TRBD1. V was pared by 2 bases and J by 6 bases, with 10 bases of the junction left unmatched. This CDR3 has 16 residues. Germline-derived CDR1 and CDR2 are MNHNY and SVGAGI (reference sequence). The CDR3 protein is CASSYPPWTGESEAFF. DNA for the CDR3: TGTGCCAGCAGTTACCCACCCTGGACAGGGGAATCTGAAGCTTTCTTT.

The chain links TRBV5-1 to TRBJ1-1, with 8 bases identical to TRBD1. Germline V CDR1 and CDR2: SGHRS, YFSETQ. The CDR3 is made up of 14 amino acids. V was clipped by 3 bases and J by 1 base; unmatched bases: 2. The chain's CDR3 is CASSSGQGNTEAFF. The CDR3 DNA sequence: TGCGCCAGCAGCTCCGGACAGGGGAACACTGAAGCTTTCTTT. The full variable domain, rest sourced from reference TRBV5-1 and TRBJ1-1, is KAGVTQTPRYLIKTRGQQVTLSCSPISGHRSVSWYQQTPGQGLQFLFEYFSETQRNKGNFPGRFSGRQFSNSRSEMNVSTLELGDSALYLCASSSGQGNTEAFFGQGTRLTVV.

The chain couples TRBV7-9 to TRBJ1-4, with 7 positions matching TRBD1. From germline, CDR1 is SEHNR and CDR2 FQNEAQ (reference sequence). This CDR3 spans 14 amino acids. The junction had 4 bases not matched to a gene; V was cut back by 3 bases and J by 6 bases. The CDR3 DNA is TGTGCCAGCAGCTTGGGACAGTGGGATGAAAAACTGTTTTTT. Translated, it gives CASSLGQWDEKLFF.

The chain has TRBV5-1 and TRBJ2-1; D is perhaps TRBD2 (6 bases). Looked up from germline, CDR1 is SGHRS and CDR2 is YFSETQ. The CDR3 loop spans 14 amino acids. V lost 4 bases and J lost 2, with 10 bases in between. The CDR3 DNA reads TGCGCCAGCAGCGGCGGGATGGCCTACAATGAGCAGTTCTTC. This sequence encodes CASSGGMAYNEQFF.

V usage is TRBV2 and J usage is TRBJ2-5, with 12 bases that match TRBD2. Germline-derived CDR1 and CDR2 are SNHLY and FYNNEI. Germline trimming cut 5 bases from V and 1 base from J; bases unmatched to any gene: 5. The CDR3 is made up of 16 amino acids. The CDR3 reads CASSPLAGGTQETQYF. Written as DNA, the CDR3 is TGTGCCAGCAGTCCTCTAGCGGGAGGGACCCAAGAGACCCAGTACTTC.

The J gene is TRBJ2-7, the V gene TRBV18; TRBD1 agrees at 7 bases. CDR3 length: 16 residues. Germline V gene lookup returns CDR1 KGHSH and CDR2 LQKENI. Losses at the gene ends were 3 bases for V and 2 bases for J; bases not matched to a gene: 10. The CDR3 reads CASSPLTGQRTYEQYF. The DNA of the CDR3 is TGTGCCAGCTCACCGCTCACGGGACAGCGGACCTACGAGCAGTACTTC.